This entry concerns a single T cell receptor beta chain. Between the trimmed V and J ends, which lost 1 base and 4 bases, there was a span of 17 bases. The length of the CDR3 is 15 residues. From germline, CDR1 is GTSNPN and CDR2 SVGIG (reference sequence). The method was immunoSEQ multiplex PCR; TCRdb's version includes in-frame clones alone and lacks a portion of them. This repertoire shows about 42,000 clones, roughly 90% found once; its top ten account for more than 5.5%. This sample was included in a study of blood T cell repertoires in COVID-19. The TCR sequence derives from a human donor in a cohort sampled during active COVID-19. The V call is TRBV30, the J call TRBJ2-7, with D uncertain. The sample taken for sequencing was peripheral blood. CDR3 protein: CAWSDVGAPSYEQYF. CDR3 nucleotide sequence: TGTGCCTGGAGTGATGTTGGAGCCCCTTCGTACGAGCAGTACTTC.